The 19 T cell receptor beta chains reported below all come from one sample, sequenced in a study of T cells in Graves' hyperthyroidism and ophthalmopathy (dated by TCRdb to between 2018 and 2021). Libraries came from multiplex PCR. Sequencing was carried out with an Illumina HiSeq 2000. Amplification of TCR beta CDR3 regions was carried out from RNA transcripts. The first round of RT-PCR for the TCR CDR3 was performed with the HTBI primer set and the Qiagen OneStep RT-PCR kit. TCRdb reprocessed the public reads (quality trimming at Q25 with fastp, clone calling with MiXCR) and kept in-frame beta chains. Each CDR3 protein gets just one entry, which takes the most common genes and DNA from the rows behind it. This sample holds hundreds of thousands of distinct CDR3 sequences; roughly 18% were observed only once. The ten largest clones capture 17% of the sample. Input material: blood. Receptors were obtained from a woman between 18 and 30 years old with Graves' ophthalmopathy.

The rearrangement uses TRBV19 and TRBJ1-5; 9 nucleotides align to TRBD1. This CDR3 is built from 19 residues. Germline V CDR1 and CDR2: LNHDA, SQIVND (reference sequence). Trimming took 8 bases from V and 0 from J; bases not matched to a gene: 17. CDR3 DNA: TGTGCCAGTTCATTCCCCACCGGGACAGGGAGCGATAGCAATCAGCCCCAGCATTTT. Translation gives CASSFPTGTGSDSNQPQHF.

The sample holds many counts of this clonotype. The chain links TRBV7-2 to TRBJ2-3; a weak D match, TRBD2 (6 bases). With 1 base removed from V and 6 bases from J, the gap between germline ends came to 14 bases. CDR3 length: 15 residues. Germline assignment: CDR1 SGHTA and CDR2 FQGNSA. CDR3 protein: CASSLDGSSKDTQYF. The CDR3 DNA follows: TGTGCCAGCAGCTTAGACGGGAGTAGTAAGGATACGCAGTATTTT.

This clonotype was seen ten or more times. The CDR3: CASSVTRTHADTQYF. In DNA form, the CDR3 reads TGTGCCAGCAGCGTAACACGGACACATGCAGATACGCAGTATTTT. The genes are TRBV9 and TRBJ2-3; maybe TRBD1 (5 bases). Trimming pared 1 base from V and 4 bases from J, leaving 13 bases between. This CDR3 has 15 residues. Germline CDR1 SGDLS, CDR2 YYNGEE.

This clonotype was picked up many times. The genes are TRBV5-1 and TRBJ2-1; possible D gene TRBD2, 6 bases. V lost 3 bases, J lost 5 bases, and 12 bases lay in between. CDR3 length equals 14 residues. Germline assignment: CDR1 SGHRS and CDR2 YFSETQ. CDR3 DNA sequence: TGCGCCAGCAGCTCAGCGGGCGAACACAATGAGCAGTTCTTC. Its protein product is CASSSAGEHNEQFF.

This clonotype was observed a few times. This chain joins TRBV19 and TRBJ1-1; maybe TRBD1 (5 bases). The CDR3 has 14 amino acids. Trimming took off 7 bases at V and 0 bases at J, with 12 bases between the two ends. Germline loops: CDR1 LNHDA, CDR2 SQIVND (reference sequence). CDR3 region: CASTLQGMNTEAFF. As DNA, the CDR3 is TGTGCCAGTACCCTCCAGGGTATGAACACTGAAGCTTTCTTT. Full variable domain (remainder filled in from reference TRBV19 and TRBJ1-1): DGGITQSPKYLFRKEGQNVTLSCEQNLNHDAMYWYRQDPGQGLRLIYYSQIVNDFQKGDIAEGYSVSREKKESFPLTVTSAQKNPTAFYLCASTLQGMNTEAFFGQGTRLTVV.

This clonotype came up a few times. The V call is TRBV4-1, the J call TRBJ1-3; no firm D call. V lost 1 base and J lost 9, with 16 bases in between. Germline V gene data show CDR1 as MGHRA and CDR2 as YSYEKL. The CDR3 length is 15 residues. Here the CDR3 reads CASSQVEGPKSTIYF. The CDR3 nucleotides are TGCGCCAGCAGCCAAGTCGAGGGTCCCAAGAGCACCATATATTTT.

In this sample, this clonotype turned up a few times. This chain uses TRBV5-6 with TRBJ1-1; D remains ambiguous. CDR1 and CDR2 (germline): SGHDT, YYEEEE. V was cut by 1 base and J by 5 bases, with 6 bases left in between. This CDR3 is built from 12 residues. CDR3 DNA sequence: TGTGCCAGCAGCTTGATATCGACTGAAGCTTTCTTT. This sequence encodes CASSLISTEAFF.

Regarding this clonotype: Given a much more abundant clone one base away, this may be a read error. The chain couples TRBV12-3 or TRBV12-4 to TRBJ1-1; D is unresolved. The CDR3 sequence is 13 residues long. The DNA for the CDR3 is TGTGCCAGCACCACGACGGAGAACACTGAAGCTTCCTTT. Translating it yields CASTTTENTEASF.

This chain joins TRBV29-1 and TRBJ2-7, with no clear D. CDR1 is SQVTM, CDR2 ANQGSEA, per germline. The germline V and J ends were trimmed by 7 bases and 4 bases, with 17 bases remaining between them. CDR3 size: 13 residues. The CDR3, as DNA: TGCAGCGCCACGTTAGGACCGGAATACGAGCAGTACTTC. Encoded protein: CSATLGPEYEQYF.

There are many counts of this clonotype. This chain connects TRBV7-9 to TRBJ2-3, with TRBD2 matching over 10 bases. The CDR3 is made up of 17 amino acids. Germline CDR1 and CDR2: SEHNR and FQNEAQ (reference sequence). V gave up 5 bases and J gave up 2 bases; unmatched junction bases: 10. The CDR3 region has the DNA TGTGCCAGCAGCGGCCCTGGACTAGCGGCTTACACAGATACGCAGTATTTT. Its translation is CASSGPGLAAYTDTQYF.

On this clonotype: A read error may be the cause here, since a much bigger clone is one base away. The chain has TRBV5-8 and TRBJ1-1; a possible D gene is TRBD1 (6 bases). The CDR3 spans 13 residues. CDR1 and CDR2 (germline): SGHTS, YDEGEE. The CDR3 loop is CASQDRPYTEASF. The CDR3 DNA is TGTGCCAGCCAGGACAGACCATACACTGAAGCTTCCTTT.

The chain carries TRBV9 and TRBJ1-1; D is perhaps TRBD1 (5 bases). The V and J ends lost 1 base and 4 bases respectively, with 17 bases between them. CDR1 SGDLS and CDR2 YYNGEE come from the germline V gene. The CDR3 runs 16 residues. The CDR3 DNA reads TGTGCCAGCAGCGTATCCGGATCAGGGTCTACCACTGAAGCTTTCTTT. Encoded protein: CASSVSGSGSTTEAFF. Together with reference TRBV9 and TRBJ1-1, the CDR3 gives the full variable domain: DSGVTQTPKHLITATGQRVTLRCSPRSGDLSVYWYQQSLDQGLQFLIQYYNGEERAKGNILERFSAQQFPDLHSELNLSSLELGDSALYFCASSVSGSGSTTEAFFGQGTRLTVV.

Ten or more counts support this clonotype. The J gene is TRBJ1-5, the V gene TRBV28, with D unclear. From germline, CDR1 is MDHEN and CDR2 SYDVKM. Trimming removed 6 bases from V and 0 bases from J, with 27 bases in between. This CDR3 comprises 20 residues. CDR3 sequence: CASSRVHSSRVDASNQPQHF. For the CDR3, the DNA is TGTGCCAGCAGCCGGGTGCATTCAAGTAGAGTTGATGCTAGCAATCAGCCCCAGCATTTT.

At least ten counts were recorded for this clonotype. This sequence joins TRBV6-1 and TRBJ1-2; maybe TRBD1 (6 bases). CDR1 and CDR2 from the germline V gene are MNHNS and SASEGT. The CDR3 is made up of 15 amino acids. V gave up 4 bases and J gave up 4 bases, with 16 bases separating them. CDR3 in DNA: TGTGCCAGCAGTGCCCGTGAACAGGGAGGCTATGGCTACACCTTC. The encoded protein is CASSAREQGGYGYTF.

This clonotype was counted ten times or more. This chain joins TRBV28 and TRBJ2-7, with 12 nucleotides matching TRBD2. V lost 6 bases, J lost 4 bases, and 4 bases stayed unmatched. CDR1 MDHEN and CDR2 SYDVKM come from the germline V gene. CDR3 size: 14 residues. The CDR3 sequence is CASRGLAGGYEQYF. As DNA, the CDR3 is TGTGCCAGCAGGGGGCTAGCGGGAGGGTACGAGCAGTACTTC.

This clonotype appeared many times. J is TRBJ2-3 and V is TRBV5-6, with 7 bases identical to TRBD1. The CDR3 consists of 15 residues. Germline V CDR1 and CDR2: SGHDT, YYEEEE. V was clipped by 3 bases and J by 3 bases; unmatched bases: 7. This chain's CDR3 is CASSSPGTATDTQYF. CDR3 DNA sequence: TGTGCCAGCAGCTCTCCCGGGACAGCTACAGATACGCAGTATTTT.

This chain connects TRBV5-5 to TRBJ2-5, with a weak D call TRBD2 (7 bases). The germline V gene has CDR1 SGHKS and CDR2 YYEKEE (reference sequence). The CDR3 has 17 residues. V was pared by 2 bases and J by 4 bases, with 21 bases between. CDR3 in DNA: TGTGCCAGCAGCTTAATACCCATTTCGGGGGGCCTAGAGACCCAGTACTTC. It encodes CASSLIPISGGLETQYF.

The rearrangement uses TRBV5-6 and TRBJ2-5; 12 bases map to TRBD2. J was trimmed by 2 bases and V by 5 bases; bases with no gene match: 10. CDR1 is SGHDT and CDR2 is YYEEEE in the germline V gene. The CDR3 contains 17 residues. The CDR3 is CASSYGLAGNFQETQYF. As DNA, the CDR3 is TGTGCCAGCAGTTACGGACTAGCGGGGAACTTTCAAGAGACCCAGTACTTC.

This clonotype was counted at least ten times. The chain uses TRBV6-2 or TRBV6-3 and TRBJ2-1, with 12 bases identical to TRBD2. In germline, CDR1 is MNHEY, CDR2 SVGEGT. The CDR3 spans 16 residues. Trimming cost V 6 bases and J 3 bases; bases outside gene matches: 6. The CDR3 bases are TGTGCCAGCAGACCGACTAGCGGGGGCCTCTACAATGAGCAGTTCTTC. Translating it yields CASRPTSGGLYNEQFF.